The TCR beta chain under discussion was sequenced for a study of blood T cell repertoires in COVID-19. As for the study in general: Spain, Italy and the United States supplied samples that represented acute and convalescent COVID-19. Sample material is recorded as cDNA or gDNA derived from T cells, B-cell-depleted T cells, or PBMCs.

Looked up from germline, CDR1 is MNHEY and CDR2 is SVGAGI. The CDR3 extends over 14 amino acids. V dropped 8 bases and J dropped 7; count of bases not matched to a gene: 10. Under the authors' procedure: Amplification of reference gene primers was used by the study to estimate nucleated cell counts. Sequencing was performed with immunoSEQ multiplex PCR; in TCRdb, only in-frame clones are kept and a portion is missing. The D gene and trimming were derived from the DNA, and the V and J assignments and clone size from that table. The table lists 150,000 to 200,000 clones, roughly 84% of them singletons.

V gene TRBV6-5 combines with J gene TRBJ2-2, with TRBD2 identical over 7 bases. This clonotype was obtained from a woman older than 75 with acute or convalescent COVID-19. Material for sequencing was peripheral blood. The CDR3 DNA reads TGTGCCAGCCAGCGGGGAACAGAAAACGGGGAGCTGTTTTTT. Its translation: CASQRGTENGELFF.